These 12 T cell receptor beta chains share one sample of origin, sequenced in a study of pediatric ulcerative colitis. The assay was immunoSEQ multiplex PCR, and TCRdb's table has in-frame clones only and misses some. The data show about 5,800 clones, roughly 86% seen once. The specimen sequenced was blood. The receptor set was obtained from a girl aged 5-17 years who was a control in a study of pediatric ulcerative colitis.

This clone was seen a few times. The chain uses TRBV30 and TRBJ2-2; D unclear. The CDR3 loop spans 11 amino acids. Trimming took 0 bases from V and 7 from J, leaving 3 bases between them. From germline, CDR1 is GTSNPN and CDR2 SVGIG (reference sequence). The CDR3 DNA sequence: TGTGCCTGGAGTGTAGGCGGGGAGCTGTTTTTT. Protein: CAWSVGGELFF.

The CDR3 loop reads CASSLAQVPNEQFF. CDR3 in DNA: TGTGCCAGCAGCTTAGCGCAGGTTCCCAATGAGCAGTTCTTC. The V and J genes are TRBV7-2 and TRBJ2-1, with D unclear. The length of the CDR3 is 14 residues. Between the trimmed V and J ends, which lost 0 bases and 6 bases, there was a span of 9 bases. Germline V gives CDR1 SGHTA, CDR2 FQGNSA.

This clone was observed once. This chain uses TRBV28 with TRBJ1-3; no clear D. The CDR3 is 14 amino acids. V lost 2 bases and J 0 bases, leaving 5 bases between the germline ends. Germline assignment: CDR1 MDHEN and CDR2 SYDVKM. The chain's CDR3 is CASSLVLSGNTIYF. The CDR3 coding sequence is TGTGCCAGCAGTTTAGTCCTCTCTGGAAACACCATATATTTT. The full variable domain, rest sourced from reference TRBV28 and TRBJ1-3, is DVKVTQSSRYLVKRTGEKVFLECVQDMDHENMFWYRQDPGLGLRLIYFSYDVKMKEKGDIPEGYSVSREKKERFSLILESASTNQTSMYLCASSLVLSGNTIYFGEGSWLTVV.

This chain links TRBV7-2 with TRBJ1-3, with D unclear. The length of the CDR3 is 15 residues. Germline V gene data show CDR1 as SGHTA and CDR2 as FQGNSA. The V end lost 2 bases, the J end lost 2 bases, and 10 bases lay between the germline ends. This chain's CDR3 is CASSLFGSPGNTIYF. The CDR3 nucleotides read TGTGCCAGCAGCTTATTCGGCAGTCCTGGAAACACCATATATTTT.

This clone showed up just a few times. The gene calls are TRBV6-1 and TRBJ1-5, with unresolved D. Germline-derived CDR1 and CDR2 are MNHNS and SASEGT. This CDR3 is 13 amino acids long. V lost 6 bases and J 0 bases, leaving 6 bases between the germline ends. The DNA of the CDR3 is TGTGCCAGCAGGACGTATAGCAATCAGCCCCAGCATTTT. Amino acid sequence: CASRTYSNQPQHF.

This clone showed up just once. The gene calls are TRBV5-5 and TRBJ2-5; D is uncertain. The CDR3 is 16 residues long. V lost 4 bases, J lost 4 bases, and 20 bases lay in between. Germline V CDR1 and CDR2: SGHKS, YYEKEE (reference sequence). CDR3 DNA sequence: TGTGCCAGCAGCGACAAACCACGGCACTTTGGAGAGACCCAGTACTTC. It codes for CASSDKPRHFGETQYF.

For this clone: Germline is not matched at one junction end, which may reflect a read error. The V and J genes are TRBV7-2 and TRBJ2-7; 10 bases map to TRBD2. Germline CDR1 SGHTA, CDR2 FQGNSA. The CDR3 is 13 residues long. CDR3 in amino acids: CASSLAGVGEQYF. CDR3 DNA: TGTGCCAGCAGCCTAGCGGGAGTCGGCGAGCAGTACTTC. Looking up the rest from reference TRBV7-2 and TRBJ2-7 gives the full variable domain: GAGVSQSPSNKVTEKGKDVELRCDPISGHTALYWYRQSLGQGLEFLIYFQGNSAPDKSGLPSDRFSAERTGGSVSTLTIQRTQQEDSAVYLCASSLAGVGEQYFGPGTRLTVT.

The chain uses TRBV7-2 and TRBJ1-2; D gene uncertain. There are 15 residues in the CDR3. From germline, CDR1 is SGHTA and CDR2 FQGNSA. V was cut by 1 base and J by 7 bases, with 16 bases left in between. CDR3 sequence (DNA): TGTGCCAGCAGCTTAGAAACGGGAGCCCCCCGTGGCTACACCTTC. This gives the protein CASSLETGAPRGYTF. Full variable domain (missing parts from reference TRBV7-2 and TRBJ1-2): GAGVSQSPSNKVTEKGKDVELRCDPISGHTALYWYRQSLGQGLEFLIYFQGNSAPDKSGLPSDRFSAERTGGSVSTLTIQRTQQEDSAVYLCASSLETGAPRGYTFGSGTRLTVV.

The chain couples TRBV5-1 to TRBJ2-7, with D tentatively TRBD1 (6 bases). The CDR3 spans 15 residues. Per the germline V gene, CDR1 is SGHRS and CDR2 is YFSETQ. V gave up 2 bases and J gave up 5 bases, with 17 bases separating them. The CDR3 sequence is CASSLPQPRGNEQYF. CDR3 DNA sequence: TGCGCCAGCAGCTTACCCCAGCCAAGGGGGAACGAGCAGTACTTC. Full variable domain (missing parts from reference TRBV5-1 and TRBJ2-7): KAGVTQTPRYLIKTRGQQVTLSCSPISGHRSVSWYQQTPGQGLQFLFEYFSETQRNKGNFPGRFSGRQFSNSRSEMNVSTLELGDSALYLCASSLPQPRGNEQYFGPGTRLTVT.

The CDR3 loop is CASSQEQASNQPQHF. The CDR3 nucleotides read TGCGCCAGCAGCCAAGAACAGGCAAGCAATCAGCCCCAGCATTTT. The V and J genes are TRBV4-1 and TRBJ1-5; D is possibly TRBD1 (5 bases). The CDR3 loop spans 15 amino acids. Trimming cost V 0 bases and J 1 base, with 7 bases left between them. Germline-derived CDR1 and CDR2 are MGHRA and YSYEKL.

V usage is TRBV11-2 and J usage is TRBJ1-5; D unresolved. The CDR3 contains 13 residues. The V gene lost 2 bases and the J gene lost 1 base, with 3 bases spanning the gap. CDR1 and CDR2 from the germline V gene are SGHAT and FQNNGV. The DNA of the CDR3 is TGTGCCAGCAGCTTAAGCAGCAATCAGCCCCAGCATTTT. Translated: CASSLSSNQPQHF.

V is TRBV4-2 and J is TRBJ2-1, with 12 bases lining up with TRBD2. Germline assignment: CDR1 LGHNA and CDR2 YNFKEQ. This CDR3 comprises 15 residues. Germline trimming cut 0 bases from V and 6 bases from J; bases unmatched to any gene: 0. The DNA of the CDR3 is TGTGCCAGCAGCCAAGAGACTAGCGGGAGCAATGAGCAGTTCTTC. Its translation: CASSQETSGSNEQFF.